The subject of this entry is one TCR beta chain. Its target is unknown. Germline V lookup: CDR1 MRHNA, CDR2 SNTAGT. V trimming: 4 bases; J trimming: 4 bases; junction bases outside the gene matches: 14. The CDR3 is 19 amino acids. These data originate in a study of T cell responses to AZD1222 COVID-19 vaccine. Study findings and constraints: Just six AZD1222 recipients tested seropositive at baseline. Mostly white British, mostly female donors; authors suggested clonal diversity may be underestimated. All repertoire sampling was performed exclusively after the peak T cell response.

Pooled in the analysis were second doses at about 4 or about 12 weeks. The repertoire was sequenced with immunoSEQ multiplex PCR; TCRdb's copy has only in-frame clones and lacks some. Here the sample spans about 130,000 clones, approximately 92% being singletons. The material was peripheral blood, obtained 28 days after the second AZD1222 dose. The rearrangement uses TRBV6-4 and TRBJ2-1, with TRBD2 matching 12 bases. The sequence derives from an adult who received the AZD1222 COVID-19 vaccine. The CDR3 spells CASSVGYHLAGGPYNEQFF. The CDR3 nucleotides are TGTGCCAGCAGTGTAGGCTACCACCTAGCGGGGGGGCCGTACAATGAGCAGTTCTTC.